A single sample gave rise to the 17 T cell receptor beta chains below, sequenced in a study of blood T cell repertoires in COVID-19. TCRdb's copy holds only in-frame clones and misses some; the assay was immunoSEQ multiplex PCR. The sample records approximately 390,000 clones, more than 70% being singletons. The sample comprised peripheral blood. These receptors were obtained from a woman in her fifties or sixties with COVID-19, enrolled during active disease.

The J gene is TRBJ1-2, the V gene TRBV4-1; tentatively, D is TRBD1 (5 bases). This CDR3 is built from 12 residues. Germline CDR1 reads MGHRA; CDR2 reads YSYEKL. The ends were cut back, 0 bases at V and 10 bases at J, with 9 bases in the middle. The CDR3 here is CASSQEGDYYTF. DNA for the CDR3: TGCGCCAGCAGCCAAGAAGGGGATTACTACACCTTC.

The chain carries TRBV6-6 and TRBJ1-2, with 7 bases matching TRBD1. This CDR3 region has 15 residues. Germline V gene lookup returns CDR1 MNHNY and CDR2 SVGAGI (reference sequence). Trimming took 4 bases from V and 2 from J; bases not matched to a gene: 7. The CDR3 DNA sequence: TGTGCCAGCAGTTGGGTCCGGGACAGAAACTATGGCTACACCTTC. The encoded protein is CASSWVRDRNYGYTF.

The rearrangement uses TRBV18 and TRBJ1-6; D possibly corresponds to TRBD1 (5 bases). This CDR3 has 14 amino acids. Germline V gene data show CDR1 as KGHSH and CDR2 as LQKENI. Trimming cost V 6 bases and J 7 bases, with 13 bases left between them. CDR3: CASSDNPGNSPLHF. The CDR3 DNA follows: TGTGCCAGCTCCGACAACCCAGGGAATTCACCCCTCCACTTT.

The gene calls are TRBV3-1 (or the pseudogene TRBV3-2) and TRBJ2-3; 9 nucleotides agree with TRBD2. The germline V gene has CDR1 LGHDT and CDR2 YNNKEL (reference sequence). V lost 0 bases and J lost 2; bases outside the gene matches: 12. The CDR3 has 19 residues. The CDR3 loop reads CASSQDIAQRGDITDTQYF. The CDR3 DNA is TGTGCCAGCAGCCAAGATATCGCCCAGCGGGGGGACATCACAGATACGCAGTATTTT.

This chain joins TRBV9 and TRBJ2-4; 9 bases agree with TRBD1. From germline, CDR1 is SGDLS and CDR2 YYNGEE. The V segment lost 3 bases and the J segment 0 bases; nucleotides outside the gene matches: 7. The CDR3 runs 17 residues. Written as DNA, the CDR3 is TGTGCCAGCAGCGCCAGTCGGGACAGGGTAGCCAAAAACATTCAGTACTTC. Residues: CASSASRDRVAKNIQYF.

This clone has only a few counts. The chain is built from TRBV6-5 and TRBJ1-2; 9 nucleotides line up with TRBD1. Germline CDR1 and CDR2: MNHEY and SVGAGI. Losses at the gene ends were 10 bases for V and 11 bases for J; bases not matched to a gene: 8. CDR3 length: 11 residues. The CDR3 region is CATSQGTGYTF. The CDR3 DNA reads TGTGCCACCTCCCAGGGGACAGGGTACACCTTC.

This rearrangement joins TRBV27 to TRBJ2-7; 10 nucleotides match TRBD2. Germline V CDR1 and CDR2: MNHEY, SMNVEV (reference sequence). Germline trimming cut 6 bases from V and 0 bases from J; bases unmatched to any gene: 5. The CDR3 contains 15 residues. The CDR3 loop is CASSLAGADSYEQYF. The CDR3 nucleotides read TGTGCCAGCAGCCTAGCGGGGGCTGACTCCTACGAGCAGTACTTC.

The chain has TRBV5-4 and TRBJ1-4; D unresolved. Germline lookup yields CDR1 SGHNT and CDR2 YYREEE (reference sequence). The CDR3 has 14 amino acids. V was pared by 5 bases and J by 6 bases, with 14 bases between. In DNA, the CDR3 is TGTGCCAGCAGTAAAGGCGGAACCGATGAAAAACTGTTTTTT. Protein product: CASSKGGTDEKLFF. The full variable domain, with the rest looked up from reference TRBV5-4 and TRBJ1-4, is ETGVTQSPTHLIKTRGQQVTLRCSSQSGHNTVSWYQQALGQGPQFIFQYYREEENGRGNFPPRFSGLQFPNYSSELNVNALELDDSALYLCASSKGGTDEKLFFGSGTQLSVL.

The CDR3: CASRLTGGHGYTF. CDR3 bases: TGTGCCAGCAGACTGACAGGGGGCCATGGCTACACCTTC. The V gene is TRBV12-3 or TRBV12-4, the J gene TRBJ1-2; 10 bases line up with TRBD1. J lost 6 bases, V lost 6 bases, and 4 bases had no gene match. The CDR3 totals 13 residues.

The chain links TRBV11-2 to TRBJ2-3; weak D call: TRBD2 (5 bases). CDR1 is SGHAT, CDR2 FQNNGV, per germline. This CDR3 is 12 amino acids long. V lost 8 bases, J lost 6 bases, and 12 bases lay in between. In nucleotides, the CDR3 is TGTGCCAGCTCGGGATCGGGGGATACGCAGTATTTT. Its translation is CASSGSGDTQYF. Full variable domain (missing parts from reference TRBV11-2 and TRBJ2-3): EAGVAQSPRYKIIEKRQSVAFWCNPISGHATLYWYQQILGQGPKLLIQFQNNGVVDDSQLPKDRFSAERLKGVDSTLKIQPAKLEDSAVYLCASSGSGDTQYFGPGTRLTVL.

The V call is TRBV14, the J call TRBJ1-1; D is possibly TRBD1 (6 bases). V dropped 5 bases and J dropped 4 bases, with 17 bases sitting between them. The CDR3 spans 15 residues. CDR1 SGHDN and CDR2 FVKESK come from the germline V gene. The CDR3 loop reads CASSETTGQGTEAFF. The CDR3 nucleotides read TGTGCCAGCAGCGAGACTACGGGACAAGGCACTGAAGCTTTCTTT.

The rearrangement links TRBV5-5 to TRBJ2-2, with 7 bases that match TRBD1. The germline V gene encodes CDR1 SGHKS and CDR2 YYEKEE (reference sequence). This CDR3 region has 17 residues. Germline trimming cut 4 bases from V and 3 bases from J; bases unmatched to any gene: 12. This chain's CDR3 is CASSPKFGTVYTGELFF. In DNA, the CDR3 is TGTGCCAGCAGCCCGAAGTTCGGGACAGTTTACACCGGGGAGCTGTTTTTT.

The gene calls are TRBV19 and TRBJ2-7; 11 bases align to TRBD1. After removal of 5 bases from V and 2 bases from J, the junction contained 5 bases not matched to a gene. CDR3 length: 15 amino acids. Germline CDR1 and CDR2: LNHDA and SQIVND (reference sequence). The chain's CDR3 is CASSAPGQGAYEQYF. CDR3 DNA sequence: TGTGCCAGTAGTGCTCCGGGACAGGGGGCCTACGAGCAGTACTTC.

V gene TRBV5-1 combines with J gene TRBJ2-1; no firm D call. The CDR3 loop spans 15 amino acids. Germline V lookup: CDR1 SGHRS, CDR2 YFSETQ. V lost 0 bases to trimming and J lost 3 bases, with 10 bases between them. The CDR3 is CASSLAPQYYNEQFF. CDR3 bases: TGCGCCAGCAGCTTGGCCCCGCAGTACTACAATGAGCAGTTCTTC.

The V call is TRBV6-5, the J call TRBJ2-1; D is perhaps TRBD2 (5 bases). This CDR3 region has 13 residues. The germline gives CDR1 MNHEY, CDR2 SVGAGI. V was cut by 4 bases and J by 2 bases, with 6 bases left in between. DNA of the CDR3: TGTGCCAGCAGTTCCGGGACCTACAATGAGCAGTTCTTC. Protein sequence: CASSSGTYNEQFF.

The chain combines TRBV20-1 with TRBJ1-2, with 7 bases that match TRBD1. V trimming: 3 bases; J trimming: 3 bases; junction bases outside the gene matches: 7. This CDR3 has 14 amino acids. CDR1 DFQATT and CDR2 SNEGSKA come from the germline V gene (reference sequence). The CDR3 loop reads CSASRTGLDYGYTF. The DNA of the CDR3 is TGCAGTGCTAGTCGGACAGGCTTGGACTATGGCTACACCTTC.

This chain links TRBV27 with TRBJ2-2; possibly TRBD1 for D (8 bases). V was shortened by 2 bases and J by 9 bases, with 16 bases between the two germline ends. The CDR3 covers 15 residues. Germline V gives CDR1 MNHEY, CDR2 SMNVEV (reference sequence). CDR3: CASSLIQGGARELFF. Written as DNA, the CDR3 is TGTGCCAGCAGTTTAATACAGGGGGGGGCCCGGGAGCTGTTTTTT.